This TCR beta chain comes out of a study of regulatory T cells in long-lasting Graves disease. This clonotype was detected many times. Arm-PCR with iRepertoire HTBI primers amplified the CDR3 regions for these TCR beta libraries. TCRdb analysed the multiplex PCR reads with MiXCR anew, one entry per CDR3 protein. The sample lists 550,000 or so distinct CDR3 sequences; more than 10% were seen once. Documented time point: newly diagnosed GD, antithyroid drugs for less than 3 months. RNA isolated from PBMCs was used to make the TCR library. CDR1 is SGHTA and CDR2 is FQGNSA in the germline V gene. The ends were cut back, 1 base at V and 0 bases at J, with 13 bases in the middle. This CDR3 has 16 residues. A further study also used this sample, focusing on T cells in Graves' hyperthyroidism and ophthalmopathy. Per that study: Diagnosis of hyperthyroidism was new in patients aged 18 to 65, and its duration was under 2 months.

The chain employs TRBV7-2 and TRBJ2-7; D unclear. The TCR was taken from a woman in her thirties with Graves disease. The sequencing here drew on peripheral blood mononuclear cells (PBMCs), taken at new diagnosis, from a patient treated with antithyroid drugs. The CDR3 here is CASSLGGGGYSYEQYF. The DNA of the CDR3 is TGTGCCAGCAGCTTAGGGGGTGGCGGCTACTCCTACGAGCAGTACTTC.